A selection of T cell receptor beta chains follows, all from one sample in a study of PD-1 blockade in classical Hodgkin lymphoma. Sequencing was performed with immunoSEQ multiplex PCR; in TCRdb, only in-frame clones are kept and a portion is missing. The sample includes fewer than 50,000 clones, 78% of them seen just once. Sequencing was performed on peripheral blood mononuclear cells (PBMCs), taken before the fourth cycle of nivolumab. These receptors all come from a human donor with classical Hodgkin lymphoma. Both conserved end residues are part of each CDR3. Each record gives: J gene, D gene, clone size, V gene, CDR3 protein, CDR3 DNA. D genes are given only for firm matches. Size tells how often a clone was seen (once, few, many) or the class of an expanded clone, and some rows leave it out.

TRBJ2-3 | NA | NA | TRBV2 | CASIMWSTDTQYF | TGTGCCAGCATAATGTGGAGCACAGATACGCAGTATTTT
TRBJ2-5 | NA | NA | TRBV4-2 | CASSPWLGGTETQYF | TGTGCCAGCAGCCCGTGGTTGGGGGGAACCGAGACCCAGTACTTC
TRBJ1-2 | NA | once | TRBV5-4 | CASSNPGTPANYGYTF | TGTGCCAGCAGCAACCCCGGGACGCCGGCGAATTATGGCTACACCTTC
TRBJ2-2 | NA | NA | TRBV6-5 | CASSRTRTGGELFF | TGTGCCAGCAGTCGAACCAGGACCGGCGGGGAGCTGTTTTTT
TRBJ1-5 | NA | NA | TRBV27 | CASSSRGGAGPKNQPQHF | TGTGCCAGCAGCTCACGGGGGGGGGCAGGGCCAAAGAATCAGCCCCAGCATTTT
TRBJ2-7 | TRBD1 | NA | TRBV7-9 | CASSLALDRGQKQYF | TGTGCCAGCAGCTTAGCGCTGGACAGGGGGCAGAAGCAGTACTTC
TRBJ1-3 | NA | large | TRBV27 | CASKVGAGGNTIYF | TGTGCCAGCAAAGTAGGGGCCGGTGGAAACACCATATATTTT
TRBJ2-7 | NA | NA | TRBV5-8 | CASSLAQGGSYEQYF | TGTGCCAGCAGCTTGGCCCAGGGGGGTTCCTACGAGCAGTACTTC
TRBJ1-1 | NA | NA | TRBV5-1 | CASSSQGNTEAFF | TGCGCCAGCAGCTCCCAGGGGAACACTGAAGCTTTCTTT
TRBJ1-4 | TRBD1 | NA | TRBV4-3 | CASSQDYGTGAGEKLFF | TGCGCCAGCAGCCAAGATTACGGGACAGGGGCCGGAGAAAAACTGTTTTTT
TRBJ1-2 | NA | few | TRBV18 | CASSPGGDGYTF | TGTGCCAGCTCACCAGGGGGGGATGGCTACACCTTC
TRBJ2-2 | NA | NA | TRBV7-2 | CASSLVSGGAGELFF | TGTGCCAGCAGCTTAGTGTCAGGGGGGGCCGGGGAGCTGTTTTTT
TRBJ1-5 | NA | NA | TRBV5-1 | CASSLASNQPQHF | TGCGCCAGCAGCTTGGCGAGCAATCAGCCCCAGCATTTT
TRBJ2-3 | TRBD1 | NA | TRBV4-3 | CASSQGQGNLRDTQYF | TGCGCCAGCAGCCAAGGACAGGGGAATCTCAGGGATACGCAGTATTTT
TRBJ1-1 | NA | NA | TRBV11-3 | CASSFMSRSEAFF | TGTGCCAGCAGCTTTATGTCCAGATCTGAAGCTTTCTTT
TRBJ2-2 | NA | NA | TRBV5-6 | CASSWWQGTGELFF | TGTGCCAGCAGCTGGTGGCAGGGCACCGGGGAGCTGTTTTTT
TRBJ2-3 | TRBD2 | NA | TRBV6-1 | CASSDGGGTDTQYF | TGTGCCAGCAGTGATGGGGGGGGCACAGATACGCAGTATTTT
TRBJ1-1 | NA | NA | TRBV12-5 | CASGTRLSGGTEAFF | TGTGCTAGTGGTACTAGGCTTTCCGGGGGCACTGAAGCTTTCTTT
TRBJ2-2 | TRBD1 | NA | TRBV7-6 | CASSLNEGQGSGELFF | TGTGCCAGCAGCTTAAACGAGGGACAGGGGTCCGGGGAGCTGTTTTTT
TRBJ1-4 | TRBD1 | NA | TRBV7-8 | CASSLPRTGGDEKLFF | TGTGCCAGCAGCTTACCCCGGACAGGGGGCGATGAAAAACTGTTTTTT
TRBJ1-5 | NA | NA | TRBV28 | CASRGTVKLPQHF | TGTGCCAGCAGGGGGACGGTAAAATTGCCCCAGCATTTT
TRBJ1-1 | NA | NA | TRBV11-1 | CASSGEVDTEAFF | TGTGCCAGCAGCGGCGAAGTAGACACTGAAGCTTTCTTT
TRBJ1-2 | TRBD1 | few | TRBV5-4 | CASSLTGFENGYTF | TGTGCCAGCAGTTTGACAGGGTTTGAGAATGGCTACACCTTC
TRBJ1-5 | TRBD1 | few | TRBV28 | CASRPRDRATQPQHF | TGTGCCAGCAGGCCCCGGGACAGGGCGACTCAGCCCCAGCATTTT
TRBJ1-2 | NA | NA | TRBV4-3 | CASSRDTLGYTF | TGCGCCAGCAGCCGAGACACCCTTGGCTACACCTTC
TRBJ2-7 | TRBD2 | many | TRBV19 | CASGTGGIPYEQYF | TGTGCCAGTGGGACGGGGGGAATCCCCTACGAGCAGTACTTC
TRBJ2-3 | NA | NA | TRBV5-1 | CASSWTTDTQYF | TGCGCCAGCAGCTGGACCACAGATACGCAGTATTTT
TRBJ2-2 | NA | NA | TRBV7-7 | CASSLGRTGELFF | TGTGCTAGCAGTTTAGGACGAACCGGGGAGCTGTTTTTT
TRBJ1-6 | NA | NA | TRBV19 | CATGSYNSPLHF | TGTGCCACCGGCTCCTATAATTCACCCCTCCACTTT